A selection of T cell receptor beta chains follows, all from one sample in a study of blood T cell repertoires in COVID-19. This table comes from immunoSEQ multiplex PCR, and its TCRdb copy is limited to in-frame clones, with some not included. The table records fewer than 350,000 clones, approximately 85% of them present only once. Sequenced material: PBMCs or T cells enriched from blood (not recorded which). These receptors originate from a young man who had recovered from COVID-19. CDR3s include the opening cysteine and the closing phenylalanine or tryptophan. The order of the fields is clone size, V gene, J gene, D gene, CDR3 protein, CDR3 DNA. A D gene is named only where the DNA matches it firmly. Part of the rows lack a size; the others show once, few, many or a class for expanded clones.

NA,TRBV6-5,TRBJ2-2,NA,CASSYYSGIDGELFF,TGTGCCAGCAGTTACTACTCAGGGATTGACGGGGAGCTGTTTTTT
NA,TRBV4-2,TRBJ2-7,TRBD2,CASSQASGTGVSYEQYF,TGTGCCAGCAGCCAGGCTAGCGGTACGGGGGTCTCCTACGAGCAGTACTTC
NA,TRBV7-2,TRBJ1-6,TRBD1,CASSLGQGAHSPLHF,TGTGCCAGCAGCTTAGGGCAGGGGGCGCATTCACCCCTCCACTTT
few,TRBV5-6,TRBJ2-7,NA,CASSANRGEQYF,TGTGCCAGCAGCGCGAATCGGGGCGAGCAGTACTTC
NA,TRBV12-5,TRBJ1-3,NA,CASGPEGGGNTIYF,TGTGCTAGTGGTCCCGAGGGTGGTGGAAACACCATATATTTT
NA,TRBV9,TRBJ2-2,TRBD1,CASSVDGQGYVGELFF,TGTGCCAGCAGCGTAGATGGACAGGGCTATGTCGGGGAGCTGTTTTTT
NA,TRBV10-3,TRBJ1-2,NA,CAISGYEGRGGYTF,TGTGCCATCAGTGGTTACGAGGGGCGGGGTGGCTACACCTTC
NA,TRBV6-5,TRBJ1-2,NA,CASRQDLNYGYTF,TGTGCCAGTAGACAGGACCTTAACTATGGCTACACCTTC
NA,TRBV5-6,TRBJ1-2,TRBD1,CASSLALGQGANYGYTF,TGTGCCAGCAGCTTGGCTTTGGGGCAGGGGGCCAACTATGGCTACACCTTC
few,TRBV4-1,TRBJ1-5,NA,CASSQDSYRVNQPQHF,TGCGCCAGCAGCCAAGATTCATACAGGGTCAATCAGCCCCAGCATTTT
NA,TRBV7-9,TRBJ2-7,NA,CASSLAPSSYEQYF,TGTGCCAGCAGCTTAGCCCCGAGCTCCTACGAGCAGTACTTC
NA,TRBV6-6,TRBJ2-1,NA,CASSWMIMGSYNEQFF,TGTGCCAGCAGCTGGATGATTATGGGCTCTTACAATGAGCAGTTCTTC
NA,TRBV6-6,TRBJ2-1,NA,CASSLAGQYNEQFF,TGTGCCAGCAGCCTCGCCGGACAGTACAATGAGCAGTTCTTC
NA,TRBV6-6,TRBJ1-4,NA,CASSGLDEKLFF,TGTGCCAGCTCGGGATTAGATGAAAAACTGTTTTTT
NA,TRBV12-3/TRBV12-4,TRBJ1-5,NA,CASSGYGQPQHF,TGTGCCAGCAGTGGCTACGGGCAGCCCCAGCATTTT
NA,TRBV5-6,TRBJ2-7,NA,CASSFRGVYVEQYF,TGTGCCAGCAGCTTCAGGGGAGTATACGTCGAGCAGTACTTC
NA,TRBV9,TRBJ2-3,TRBD2,CASSVAERGGADTQYF,TGTGCCAGCAGCGTAGCGGAGCGGGGGGGCGCAGATACGCAGTATTTT
NA,TRBV19,TRBJ1-1,TRBD1,CASSIVTGARTEAFF,TGTGCCAGTAGTATAGTGACAGGGGCTCGGACTGAAGCTTTCTTT
NA,TRBV27,TRBJ2-5,TRBD1,CASSAPGQGETQYF,TGTGCCAGCAGTGCACCGGGACAGGGAGAGACCCAGTACTTC
NA,TRBV12-3/TRBV12-4,TRBJ2-5,NA,CASRQQETQYF,TGTGCCAGCAGACAACAAGAGACCCAGTACTTC
NA,TRBV4-1,TRBJ1-2,NA,CASSQPTVNYGYTF,TGCGCCAGCAGCCAACCAACAGTTAACTATGGCTACACCTTC
NA,TRBV2,TRBJ1-2,TRBD1,CASINRQGHGYTF,TGTGCCAGCATTAATCGACAGGGGCATGGCTACACCTTC
NA,TRBV29-1,TRBJ1-4,TRBD1,CSVLAEGTGMFELFF,TGCAGCGTACTCGCCGAGGGGACAGGGATGTTTGAACTGTTTTTT
NA,TRBV18,TRBJ2-7,NA,CASSPDSYEQYF,TGTGCCAGCTCACCAGACAGCTACGAGCAGTACTTC
NA,TRBV2,TRBJ1-1,NA,CASSERGSTEAFF,TGTGCCAGCAGTGAACGAGGTTCTACTGAAGCTTTCTTT
NA,TRBV6-1,TRBJ2-5,NA,CASSERRGGPETQYF,TGTGCCAGCAGTGAAAGGAGGGGTGGTCCGGAGACCCAGTACTTC
NA,TRBV10-2,TRBJ1-5,TRBD1,CASNSRGQGYQPQHF,TGCGCCAGCAATTCCAGGGGGCAGGGCTACCAGCCCCAGCATTTT
NA,TRBV30,TRBJ1-5,TRBD1,CAWSRDSNQPQHF,TGTGCCTGGAGCCGGGACAGTAATCAGCCCCAGCATTTT
NA,TRBV6-2/TRBV6-3,TRBJ2-7,NA,CASSSNSYEQYF,TGTGCCAGCAGCTCCAACTCCTACGAGCAGTACTTC
once,TRBV19,TRBJ1-2,NA,CASIRRGTNYGYTF,TGTGCCAGTATTCGTCGGGGGACGAACTATGGCTACACCTTC
NA,TRBV9,TRBJ1-1,TRBD1,CASSETGTEAFF,TGTGCCAGCAGTGAGACAGGGACTGAAGCTTTCTTT
NA,TRBV3-1/TRBV3-2,TRBJ1-1,NA,CASSQGAIEAFF,TGTGCCAGCAGCCAGGGGGCGATTGAAGCTTTCTTT
few,TRBV18,TRBJ2-1,TRBD1,CASSPLGTGGYNEQFF,TGTGCCAGCTCACCTCTTGGGACAGGGGGATACAATGAGCAGTTCTTC
NA,TRBV12-3/TRBV12-4,TRBJ2-7,TRBD2,CASTLGLAGERDF,TGTGCCAGCACGTTGGGACTAGCGGGCGAAAGGGACTTC
NA,TRBV3-1/TRBV3-2,TRBJ1-2,TRBD1,CASSPDRDDGYTF,TGTGCCAGCTCCCCCGACAGGGATGATGGCTACACCTTC
NA,TRBV9,TRBJ1-1,TRBD1,CASSRGGTGLTEAFF,TGTGCCAGCAGCCGGGGCGGGACAGGGCTCACTGAAGCTTTCTTT
NA,TRBV4-1,TRBJ2-2,TRBD1,CASSLGTGQPGELFF,TGCGCCAGCAGCTTAGGGACAGGGCAACCCGGGGAGCTGTTTTTT
once,TRBV29-1,TRBJ2-6,NA,CSVELEGSGVLTF,TGCAGCGTTGAACTGGAGGGTTCTGGCGTCCTGACTTTC
NA,TRBV30,TRBJ1-3,TRBD1,CAWDRDYSGNTIYF,TGTGCCTGGGACAGGGACTACTCTGGAAACACCATATATTTT
NA,TRBV5-6,TRBJ2-1,NA,CASSLIGVLNEQFF,TGTGCCAGCAGCTTGATAGGAGTGCTAAATGAGCAGTTCTTC
NA,TRBV7-9,TRBJ1-3,NA,CASSSGGGNTIYF,TGTGCCAGCAGCTCGGGAGGGGGAAACACCATATATTTT
NA,TRBV7-9,TRBJ1-6,NA,CASSPSGMNSPLHF,TGTGCCAGCAGCCCATCCGGGATGAATTCACCCCTCCACTTT
NA,TRBV10-3,TRBJ1-1,NA,CAIRGETGNTEAFF,TGTGCCATCAGGGGGGAGACAGGGAACACTGAAGCTTTCTTT
NA,TRBV5-4,TRBJ1-1,NA,CASSLPFVEAFF,TGTGCCAGCAGCTTGCCGTTTGTGGAAGCTTTCTTT
NA,TRBV4-1,TRBJ1-4,NA,CASRLGGGRGLNEKLFF,TGCGCCAGCAGACTAGGAGGAGGGAGGGGTCTGAATGAAAAACTGTTTTTT
NA,TRBV5-1,TRBJ2-5,TRBD2,CASSLAGTTQETQYF,TGCGCCAGCAGCTTGGCCGGGACTACCCAAGAGACCCAGTACTTC
NA,TRBV3-1/TRBV3-2,TRBJ2-2,TRBD1,CASSQPTGQGRVGELFF,TGTGCCAGCAGCCAACCAACGGGACAGGGGAGGGTCGGGGAGCTGTTTTTT
few,TRBV2,TRBJ1-4,NA,CASRLTGDNEKLFF,TGTGCCAGCAGATTGACGGGAGACAATGAAAAACTGTTTTTT
NA,TRBV25-1,TRBJ1-2,TRBD1,CASSSTGTGFLYGYTF,TGTGCCAGCAGTTCGACAGGGACAGGGTTTTTGTATGGCTACACCTTC
once,TRBV5-1,TRBJ2-7,TRBD1,CASSLELGGFGEQYF,TGCGCCAGCAGCTTGGAGCTAGGGGGCTTTGGCGAGCAGTACTTC
NA,TRBV4-3,TRBJ2-5,NA,CASSPLAGETQYF,TGCGCCAGCAGCCCACTAGCAGGGGAGACCCAGTACTTC
NA,TRBV3-1/TRBV3-2,TRBJ1-1,NA,CASRGNTEAFF,TGTGCCAGCCGAGGGAACACTGAAGCTTTCTTT
NA,TRBV10-1,TRBJ2-7,TRBD1,CASSEGQGYEQYF,TGCGCCAGCAGTGAAGGACAGGGCTACGAGCAGTACTTC
NA,TRBV7-9,TRBJ1-5,NA,CASSTQGSGNQPQHF,TGTGCCAGCAGCACGCAGGGCTCTGGCAATCAGCCCCAGCATTTT
NA,TRBV11-2,TRBJ2-7,TRBD1,CASSHRDRFTYEQYF,TGTGCCAGCAGCCACCGGGACAGATTTACCTACGAGCAGTACTTC
NA,TRBV4-1,TRBJ1-2,NA,CASSQRQDYYGYTF,TGCGCCAGCAGCCAAAGGCAGGATTACTATGGCTACACCTTC
NA,TRBV7-2,TRBJ2-7,TRBD2,CASSSKSGGAYEQYF,TGTGCCAGCAGCTCGAAAAGCGGGGGGGCCTACGAGCAGTACTTC